This T cell receptor beta chain originates from a study of T cells in Graves' hyperthyroidism and ophthalmopathy (dated by TCRdb to between 2018 and 2021). General notes on the study: Peripheral blood was collected at initial diagnosis, before any treatment. A discovery cohort of around 98 patients, 43 with Graves' ophthalmopathy and roughly 59 with stable Graves' hyperthyroidism, was used to find distinguishing TCR V-J signatures. Prospective prediction of ophthalmopathy was tested in an independent validation cohort consisting of about 20 hyperthyroidism patients and some 16 patients who later progressed to ophthalmopathy. The roughly 91 discovery patients were randomly split 7:3 into training and test sets. The study also compared thyroid tissue and blood T-cell repertoires from roughly 6 Graves' hyperthyroidism patients. Once sampling was done, hyperthyroidism patients were given methimazole at a starting dose of 30 mg daily, whereas ophthalmopathy patients were given high-dose intravenous methylprednisolone. TCR Vbeta CDR3 sequencing of 135 peripheral blood samples (over 40 ophthalmopathy, 75 to 80 hyperthyroidism and approximately 17 progressor patients) is reported in the paper. The research as a whole found: Sample size was not statistically predetermined, and blinding of investigators to group allocation was not performed. During validation, the model predicted progression to ophthalmopathy a median of approximately 7 months ahead of onset, with roughly 65% sensitivity and about 75% specificity. Most expanded thyroid clonotypes (frequency above 0.001) were also found in blood, which suggests that blood repertoires may mirror thyroid immune responses. In cross-validation, a model built on a 13 V-J signature told ophthalmopathy apart from stable hyperthyroidism with under 90% sensitivity and about 81% specificity, and in testing the same model reached 80%/75%.

The TCR beta CDR3 regions were amplified from RNA transcripts. The TCR CDR3 was subjected to a first round of RT-PCR using the HTBI primer set and the Qiagen OneStep RT-PCR kit. The libraries were constructed in a second round of multiplex PCR and then size-selected and purified. The libraries were sequenced on an Illumina HiSeq2000 using paired-end 100 bp reads. As for how the authors treated the data: SOAPnuke was used to process the raw data, with reads discarded if the reads contained adapters or uncalled bases, had a mean Phred below 15, or lacked an exact constant-primer or identifier match. High-quality paired reads were merged using COPE v1.2.5, and each unique nucleotide sequence was defined as a clonotype. MiTCR v1.1 was used to align the clonotypes against IMGT TRBV, TRBD and TRBJ reference segments. The analysis was restricted to V-J combinations with a frequency above 0.0001, which together covered 99.2% of the repertoires. The TCS score was defined as the ratio of F50 (clonal expansion) to E x V (chaos), calculated using BLOSUM62-based TCRdist between CDR3 peptides within each V-J. Welch's t-statistics and random forest reduced fewer than 550 V-J features to 10 to 15, which were used in a naive Bayes classifier (R e1071). TCRdb redid the processing of the public reads, applying fastp at Q25 and MiXCR, and retained in-frame beta chains. Rows matching on CDR3 protein sequence are summarized as one entry with the most common DNA and genes. What appears here as the V and J calls and clone size reflects TCRdb's work, not the paper's. Here the sample has around 280,000 distinct CDR3 sequences; approximately 14% occur a single time. The top ten clonotypes cover approximately 7.9% of the sample.

Remarks on this clonotype: Its target antigen remains unknown. No much larger clone is present one base from it, and per-base qualities are unavailable.

V and J are truncated by 9 bases and 0 bases respectively, leaving an intervening sequence of 26 bases. Counted from cysteine to phenylalanine, this CDR3 has 19 amino acids. Solely the CDR3 DNA is kept, with 57 bases framed from the first base. Graves' hyperthyroidism was defined as stable when no progression to ophthalmopathy occurred over 18 months of follow-up. The hyperthyroidism patients were between 18 and 65 years old and newly diagnosed, with a disease duration of less than 2 months. Exclusion was applied to patients with uncontrolled infections, other autoimmune diseases, pregnancy or lactation. Diagnoses were established on the basis of clinical symptoms, serum thyroxine and TRAb, thyroid ultrasound, and orbital computed tomography. PBMCs were isolated from more than 8 ml of fresh peripheral blood by Ficoll-Paque density gradient centrifugation. Total RNA was extracted using Trizol reagent, and RNA quality was assessed on an Agilent 2100 Bioanalyzer.

The rearrangement joined TRBV12-3 or TRBV12-4 to TRBJ2-2; tentative D gene TRBD2, with 5 bases matching. The sequenced sample was blood. This TCR was recovered from a woman aged 40-49 years with Graves' hyperthyroidism. The CDR3 reads as follows: CARPRPAGAENSNTGELFF. The nucleotide sequence is given as TGTGCCAGACCGCGACCCGCGGGCGCCGAAAATTCGAACACCGGGGAGCTGTTTTTT.